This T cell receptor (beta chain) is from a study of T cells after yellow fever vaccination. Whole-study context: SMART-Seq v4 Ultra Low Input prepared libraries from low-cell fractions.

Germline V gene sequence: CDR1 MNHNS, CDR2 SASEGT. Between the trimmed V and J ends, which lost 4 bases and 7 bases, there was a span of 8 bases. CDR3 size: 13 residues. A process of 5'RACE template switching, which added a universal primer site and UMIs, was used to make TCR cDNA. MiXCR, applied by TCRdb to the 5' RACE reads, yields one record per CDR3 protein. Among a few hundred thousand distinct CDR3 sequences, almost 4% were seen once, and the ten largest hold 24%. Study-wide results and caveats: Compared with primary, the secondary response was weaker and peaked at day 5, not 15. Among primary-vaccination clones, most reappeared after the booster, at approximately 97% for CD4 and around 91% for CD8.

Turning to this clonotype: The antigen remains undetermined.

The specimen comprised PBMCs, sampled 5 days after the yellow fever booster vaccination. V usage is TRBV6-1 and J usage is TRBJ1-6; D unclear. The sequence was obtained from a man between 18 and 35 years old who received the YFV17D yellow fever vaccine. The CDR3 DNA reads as TGTGCCAGCAGTGCCGGGCGGAATTCACCCCTCCACTTT. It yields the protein CASSAGRNSPLHF.